The 27 T cell receptor beta chains in this list originate from one sample, sequenced in a study of blood T cells in healthy people across ages. The use of a sample-barcoded 5' primer and a J-beta primer mix characterized a second PCR of 7 to 11 cycles. TCRdb re-called the 5' RACE reads through MiXCR, storing one row per CDR3 protein. The data show about 680,000 distinct CDR3 sequences, with around half seen just once and roughly 31% held by the top ten. The sample was blood. The receptors were sampled from an older woman in good health.

V gene TRBV20-1 combines with J gene TRBJ1-5; D is unresolved. The CDR3 length is 13 residues. V was pared by 0 bases and J by 6 bases, with 9 bases between. Germline V gene lookup returns CDR1 DFQATT and CDR2 SNEGSKA (reference sequence). The CDR3 DNA is TGCAGTGCTAGAGATCACGGAAGTCAGCCCCAGCATTTT. It specifies CSARDHGSQPQHF.

The chain combines TRBV7-2 with TRBJ2-5; TRBD2 aligns across 10 bases. Germline CDR1 is SGHTA and CDR2 is FQGNSA. The CDR3 runs to 16 residues. After removal of 5 bases from V and 4 bases from J, the junction contained 10 bases not matched to a gene. The CDR3 DNA reads as TGTGCCAGCAGCCAGGGGGCTAGCGGGGGTCTAGAGACCCAGTACTTC. Encoded protein: CASSQGASGGLETQYF. Supplemented by reference TRBV7-2 and TRBJ2-5, the full variable domain reads GAGVSQSPSNKVTEKGKDVELRCDPISGHTALYWYRQSLGQGLEFLIYFQGNSAPDKSGLPSDRFSAERTGGSVSTLTIQRTQQEDSAVYLCASSQGASGGLETQYFGPGTRLLVL.

This chain uses TRBV18 with TRBJ2-1; D is tentatively TRBD1 or TRBD2 (5 bases each). This CDR3 has 15 residues. Germline CDR1 KGHSH, CDR2 LQKENI. The ends were cut back, 6 bases at V and 1 base at J, with 13 bases in the middle. The CDR3 sequence is CASSPGTASYNEQFF. The CDR3 DNA is TGTGCCAGCTCGCCCGGGACGGCATCCTACAATGAGCAGTTCTTC.

The V and J genes are TRBV4-2 and TRBJ1-2, with unresolved D. The CDR3 runs to 14 residues. V was trimmed by 0 bases and J by 4 bases, leaving 9 bases between them. Germline CDR1 reads LGHNA; CDR2 reads YNFKEQ. This CDR3 reads CASSQDNPVYGYTF. CDR3 in DNA: TGTGCCAGCAGCCAAGATAACCCAGTCTATGGCTACACCTTC.

The table lists this clonotype with a count of one. The chain combines TRBV6-1 with TRBJ2-7; the match to TRBD1 covers 9 bases. V dropped 6 bases and J dropped 0; count of bases not matched to a gene: 6. The length of the CDR3 is 15 residues. Germline V gives CDR1 MNHNS, CDR2 SASEGT. The CDR3 DNA reads as TGTGCCAGCAGGGCAGGACAGGGGCTCTCCTACGAGCAGTACTTC. Translating it yields CASRAGQGLSYEQYF.

V gene TRBV13 combines with J gene TRBJ2-2, with D tentatively TRBD2 (6 bases). The germline CDR1 and CDR2 sequences are PRHDT and FYEKMQ (reference sequence). This CDR3 is 16 amino acids long. Trimming took 3 bases from V and 5 from J, leaving 16 bases between them. The CDR3 sequence is CASSFSTGVSTGELFF. Written as DNA, the CDR3 is TGTGCCAGCAGCTTTTCAACGGGAGTCAGTACCGGGGAGCTGTTTTTT.

This CDR3 reads CSAPDSRATEAFF. In DNA form, the CDR3 reads TGCAGTGCCCCGGACAGTCGGGCCACTGAAGCTTTCTTT. J is TRBJ1-1 and V is TRBV20-1; a possible D gene is TRBD1 (6 bases). Germline V lookup: CDR1 DFQATT, CDR2 SNEGSKA (reference sequence). V gave up 6 bases and J gave up 4 bases, with 15 bases separating them. The CDR3 spans 13 residues.

Notes on this clonotype: Sequence at one end of the junction differs from germline and may be a read error. The chain combines TRBV7-6 with TRBJ2-6; 9 bases align to TRBD2. The CDR3 is 18 residues long. Per germline, CDR1 SGHVS and CDR2 FNYEAQ. In DNA form, the CDR3 reads TGTACCAGCAGCTTCGAGCTAGCGGGGAGTGCTGGGGCCAACGTCCTGACTTTC. Protein sequence: CTSSFELAGSAGANVLTF.

This clonotype has just a few counts. The J gene is TRBJ2-7, the V gene TRBV7-2; D is ambiguous. The CDR3 loop spans 15 amino acids. CDR1 SGHTA and CDR2 FQGNSA come from the germline V gene. Deletions cut 5 bases from V and 0 bases from J, with 14 bases between. CDR3 sequence: CASSLLGPSSYEQYF. The CDR3 region has the DNA TGTGCCAGCAGCCTGCTAGGCCCCTCCTCCTACGAGCAGTACTTC. Complete variable domain (other parts from reference TRBV7-2 and TRBJ2-7): GAGVSQSPSNKVTEKGKDVELRCDPISGHTALYWYRQSLGQGLEFLIYFQGNSAPDKSGLPSDRFSAERTGGSVSTLTIQRTQQEDSAVYLCASSLLGPSSYEQYFGPGTRLTVT.

This clonotype was counted a few times. This sequence joins TRBV20-1 and TRBJ2-5; D may be TRBD2 (5 bases). V lost 2 bases to trimming and J lost 0 bases, with 16 bases between them. Germline CDR1 DFQATT, CDR2 SNEGSKA (reference sequence). The CDR3 extends over 16 amino acids. The chain's CDR3 is CSARSLADGYQETQYF. The CDR3 coding sequence is TGCAGTGCTAGATCGCTAGCCGATGGGTACCAAGAGACCCAGTACTTC.

This clonotype was detected a few times. The chain joins TRBV15 to TRBJ2-7, with 7 bases aligning to TRBD1. V was pared by 3 bases and J by 6 bases, with 5 bases of the junction left unmatched. The CDR3 sequence is 13 residues long. The V gene's germline CDR1 is LNHNV and CDR2 YYDKDF (reference sequence). The CDR3, as DNA: TGTGCCACCAGCAGTCAATCAGGGGGCGAGCAGTACTTC. Its protein product is CATSSQSGGEQYF.

The chain combines TRBV12-3 or TRBV12-4 with TRBJ2-7, with 12 bases matching TRBD2. This CDR3 contains 15 residues. J lost 0 bases, V lost 6 bases, and 3 bases had no gene match. The CDR3 DNA is TGTGCCAGCAGACAGACTAGCGGGGGCTCCTACGAGCAGTACTTC. This translates into CASRQTSGGSYEQYF.

This clonotype was seen many times. For the CDR3, the DNA is TGTGCCAGCAGCCTCGGGACTAGCGGCGGCACAGATACGCAGTATTTT. This sequence encodes CASSLGTSGGTDTQYF. The chain couples TRBV7-2 to TRBJ2-3; the match to TRBD2 covers 11 bases. The CDR3 extends over 16 amino acids. Unmatched junction bases numbered 5, after V lost 5 bases and J lost 1 base. CDR1 and CDR2 from the germline V gene are SGHTA and FQGNSA.

The V and J genes are TRBV20-1 and TRBJ2-5; 11 nucleotides agree with TRBD2. The last part of the DNA fits TRBJ2-7 better; the J call may be wrong. This CDR3 has 16 residues. Germline CDR1 DFQATT, CDR2 SNEGSKA (reference sequence). The CDR3 coding sequence is TGCAGTGCTAGAGATCCCCTCTCAGGGACTAGCGGCGAGCAGTACTTC. Its translation is CSARDPLSGTSGEQYF.

V is TRBV7-2 and J is TRBJ2-3, with 12 nucleotides matching TRBD2. V shed 0 bases, J shed 2 bases, and the junction held 6 bases outside the gene matches. The CDR3 is made up of 18 amino acids. Germline V gene sequence: CDR1 SGHTA, CDR2 FQGNSA. The CDR3 sequence is CASSLASASGRVTDTQYF. The CDR3 bases are TGTGCCAGCAGCTTAGCGTCGGCTAGCGGGAGGGTCACAGATACGCAGTATTTT. The variable domain in full, completed from reference TRBV7-2 and TRBJ2-3, reads GAGVSQSPSNKVTEKGKDVELRCDPISGHTALYWYRQSLGQGLEFLIYFQGNSAPDKSGLPSDRFSAERTGGSVSTLTIQRTQQEDSAVYLCASSLASASGRVTDTQYFGPGTRLTVL.

The V call is TRBV7-2, the J call TRBJ2-7; D assignment may be TRBD1 or TRBD2 (6 bases each). V gave up 5 bases and J gave up 5 bases, with 16 bases separating them. Germline CDR1 and CDR2: SGHTA and FQGNSA. The CDR3 covers 14 residues. CDR3 sequence (DNA): TGTGCCAGCAGCGTAGGACCGGGGGCAGACGAGCAGTACTTC. Translation: CASSVGPGADEQYF.

The rearrangement uses TRBV20-1 and TRBJ2-3; D not resolved. This CDR3 region has 16 residues. Trimming stripped 2 bases from V and 4 bases from J, with 19 bases between. CDR1 and CDR2 (germline): DFQATT, SNEGSKA (reference sequence). CDR3 region: CSARSNANRVPDTQYF. The DNA of the CDR3 is TGCAGTGCTAGATCCAACGCTAACCGGGTCCCAGATACGCAGTATTTT.

Turning to this clonotype: Relative to the germline gene, one junction end is altered; a read error may explain this. The chain joins TRBV5-6 to TRBJ2-3; TRBD1 agrees at 9 bases. Germline-derived CDR1 and CDR2 are SGHDT and YYEEEE. There are 15 residues in the CDR3. The CDR3 spells CASSLGTGLADTQYF. DNA for the CDR3: TGCGCCAGCAGCCTAGGGACAGGGCTGGCAGATACGCAGTATTTT. The variable domain in full, completed from reference TRBV5-6 and TRBJ2-3, reads DAGVTQSPTHLIKTRGQQVTLRCSPKSGHDTVSWYQQALGQGPQFIFQYYEEEERQRGNFPDRFSGHQFPNYSSELNVNALLLGDSALYLCASSLGTGLADTQYFGPGTRLTVL.

The gene calls are TRBV27 and TRBJ2-7; the match to TRBD1 covers 10 bases. Trimming at V came to 2 bases and at J to 5 bases, leaving 15 bases not matched to a gene. The CDR3 is 18 amino acids. Looked up from germline, CDR1 is MNHEY and CDR2 is SMNVEV (reference sequence). The CDR3 spells CASSLGRNRDRGRNEQYF. CDR3 in DNA: TGTGCCAGCAGTTTAGGACGGAACCGGGACAGGGGACGGAACGAGCAGTACTTC.

The rearrangement uses TRBV27 and TRBJ2-1, with 8 positions matching TRBD2. The CDR3 sequence is 13 residues long. V shed 6 bases and J 7 bases; nucleotides not matched to a gene: 5. Germline V lookup: CDR1 MNHEY, CDR2 SMNVEV (reference sequence). The DNA of the CDR3 is TGTGCCAGCAGCCGGGGACTAGAGAATGAGCAGTTCTTC. It yields the protein CASSRGLENEQFF.

This sequence joins TRBV7-2 and TRBJ1-1; tentative D call: TRBD1 (5 bases). The V and J ends lost 5 bases and 0 bases respectively, with 10 bases between them. The germline V gene has CDR1 SGHTA and CDR2 FQGNSA. The CDR3 has 14 residues. CDR3 nucleotides: TGTGCCAGCAGCGTGGGACGGCTGAACACTGAAGCTTTCTTT. This translates into CASSVGRLNTEAFF.

V and J are TRBV5-1 and TRBJ2-3; maybe TRBD1 (6 bases). Trimming cost V 3 bases and J 9 bases, with 17 bases left between them. CDR3 size: 14 residues. Germline V lookup: CDR1 SGHRS, CDR2 YFSETQ. The CDR3 nucleotides read TGCGCCAGCAGCTATGGGTCTGGGGGCGAAACGCAGTATTTT. The encoded protein is CASSYGSGGETQYF.

The chain recombines TRBV6-2 or TRBV6-3 with TRBJ1-1; D is ambiguous. With 5 bases removed from V and 10 bases from J, the gap between germline ends came to 14 bases. Germline CDR1 and CDR2: MNHEY and SVGEGT. The CDR3 extends over 12 amino acids. CDR3: CASSGRLLRAFF. The CDR3 nucleotides read TGTGCCAGCAGTGGCCGTTTGCTAAGAGCTTTCTTT.

The V and J genes are TRBV2 and TRBJ2-1; D perhaps matches TRBD2 (6 bases). With the DNA end fitting TRBJ2-7 better, the J assignment may be wrong. CDR1 and CDR2 (germline): SNHLY, FYNNEI. The CDR3 has 15 residues. Here the CDR3 reads CASTLGGMSYNEQYF. CDR3 DNA: TGTGCCAGCACCCTAGGCGGGATGTCCTACAATGAGCAGTACTTC.

At least ten counts were recorded for this clonotype. One junction end does not reproduce the germline sequence, and a read error may be involved. The chain joins TRBV6-5 to TRBJ2-1; D perhaps matches TRBD1 (5 bases). CDR1 and CDR2 from the germline V gene are MNHEY and SVGAGI. This CDR3 comprises 15 residues. The CDR3 protein is CASSRTGSSYNEQFF. The CDR3 DNA reads TGCGCCAGCAGCCGAACAGGTAGCTCCTACAATGAGCAGTTCTTC.

This chain connects TRBV7-2 to TRBJ2-7; 7 bases map to TRBD2. This CDR3 is built from 15 residues. CDR1 and CDR2 from the germline V gene are SGHTA and FQGNSA. Trimming removed 1 base from V and 0 bases from J; junction bases left unmatched: 3. The CDR3 DNA reads as TGTGCCAGCAGCTTAGTGGGGGACTACTCCTACGAGCAGTACTTC. Residues: CASSLVGDYSYEQYF.

On this clonotype: Compared with germline, one end of the junction differs, possibly owing to a read error. In DNA form, the CDR3 reads TGTGCCGGCAGTTATCCTTACGATAGGGGGTCCAGGTATGGCTACACCTTC. Protein product: CAGSYPYDRGSRYGYTF. The V gene is TRBV6-6, the J gene TRBJ1-2; tentatively, D is TRBD1 (6 bases). CDR3 length: 17 amino acids. Germline lookup yields CDR1 MNHNY and CDR2 SVGAGI (reference sequence).